The 20 T cell receptor beta chains below come from one sample, sequenced in a study of cytomegalovirus exposure and HLA in healthy donors. The PCR contained 60 Vbeta and 13 Jbeta primers. Measured with immunoSEQ multiplex PCR; TCRdb has only the in-frame clones, and not every one. The sample holds about 200,000 clones; roughly 90% are singletons and the top ten take less than 0.35%. Sequencing input: PBMCs. These receptors came from a woman under 40 in good health and CMV-seronegative.

The chain is built from TRBV30 and TRBJ1-5; D uncertain. The CDR3 runs to 13 residues. CDR1 and CDR2 from the germline V gene are GTSNPN and SVGIG (reference sequence). V lost 1 base and J lost 5, with 9 bases in between. The CDR3 is CAWSGLAHQPQHF. For the CDR3, the DNA is TGTGCCTGGAGTGGATTAGCCCATCAGCCCCAGCATTTT.

V is TRBV6-6 and J is TRBJ2-1, with 8 bases identical to TRBD2. Germline lookup yields CDR1 MNHNY and CDR2 SVGAGI (reference sequence). The CDR3 has 13 residues. V gave up 8 bases and J gave up 8 bases; unmatched junction bases: 8. The CDR3: CASRPPGGHEQFF. CDR3 nucleotides: TGTGCCAGCCGGCCCCCGGGGGGGCATGAGCAGTTCTTC.

J is TRBJ1-1 and V is TRBV19; 11 positions match TRBD1. Trimming at V came to 8 bases and at J to 2 bases, leaving 7 bases not matched to a gene. Per the germline V gene, CDR1 is LNHDA and CDR2 is SQIVND (reference sequence). The length of the CDR3 is 15 residues. CDR3 nucleotides: TGTGCCAGTCAAGGACAGGGGGCGGAAAACACTGAAGCTTTCTTT. As protein: CASQGQGAENTEAFF.

The chain combines TRBV6-6 with TRBJ2-5; 11 positions match TRBD2. The J segment lost 1 base and the V segment lost 1 base, leaving 2 bases of the junction unmatched. CDR1 MNHNY and CDR2 SVGAGI come from the germline V gene (reference sequence). This CDR3 is 16 amino acids long. The CDR3 bases are TGTGCCAGCAGTTACTGGACTAGCGGGCCCCAAGAGACCCAGTACTTC. Translated, it gives CASSYWTSGPQETQYF.

V gene TRBV10-3 combines with J gene TRBJ1-5; 9 bases map to TRBD1. The CDR3 consists of 15 residues. Germline lookup yields CDR1 ENHRY and CDR2 SYGVKD. Trimming took 2 bases from V and 1 from J; bases not matched to a gene: 0. CDR3 in DNA: TGTGCCATCAGTGAGGGACAGGGGAGCAATCAGCCCCAGCATTTT. This sequence encodes CAISEGQGSNQPQHF.

The rearrangement joins TRBV2 to TRBJ2-1, with TRBD2 matching over 13 bases. Germline trimming cut 7 bases from V and 0 bases from J; bases unmatched to any gene: 9. Germline assignment: CDR1 SNHLY and CDR2 FYNNEI. The CDR3 contains 18 residues. CDR3 amino acids: CASIRLAGGPSSYNEQFF. The CDR3 DNA follows: TGTGCCAGCATTCGACTAGCGGGAGGCCCTAGCTCCTACAATGAGCAGTTCTTC. The whole variable domain, remainder taken from reference TRBV2 and TRBJ2-1, is EPEVTQTPSHQVTQMGQEVILRCVPISNHLYFYWYRQILGQKVEFLVSFYNNEISEKSEIFDDQFSVERPDGSNFTLKIRSTKLEDSAMYFCASIRLAGGPSSYNEQFFGPGTRLTVL.

This clone has only a few counts. This rearrangement joins TRBV18 to TRBJ2-3, with TRBD1 as a possible D gene (5 bases). This CDR3 has 15 amino acids. The germline V gene encodes CDR1 KGHSH and CDR2 LQKENI. The V and J ends lost 6 bases and 2 bases respectively, with 15 bases between them. The DNA for the CDR3 is TGTGCCAGCTCCCTAGGACAAATTCTCACAGATACGCAGTATTTT. Protein: CASSLGQILTDTQYF.

In this sample, this clone turned up a few times. The J gene is TRBJ2-1, the V gene TRBV30, with unresolved D. The CDR3 covers 11 residues. CDR1 and CDR2 from the germline V gene are GTSNPN and SVGIG (reference sequence). Trimming shortened V by 2 bases and J by 5 bases, and 4 bases separated the two germline ends. The chain's CDR3 is CAWSQNNEQFF. The CDR3 DNA is TGTGCCTGGAGTCAAAACAATGAGCAGTTCTTC. Complete variable domain (other parts from reference TRBV30 and TRBJ2-1): SQTIHQWPATLVQPVGSPLSLECTVEGTSNPNLYWYRQAAGRGLQLLFYSVGIGQISSEVPQNLSASRPQDRQFILSSKKLLLSDSGFYLCAWSQNNEQFFGPGTRLTVL.

The genes are TRBV6-5 and TRBJ1-1; 8 bases align to TRBD1. The CDR3 consists of 15 residues. Germline CDR1 MNHEY, CDR2 SVGAGI. V was pared by 6 bases and J by 5 bases, with 11 bases of the junction left unmatched. CDR3 residues: CASRATQGAGTEAFF. The DNA of the CDR3 is TGTGCCAGCAGGGCAACTCAGGGGGCTGGAACTGAAGCTTTCTTT.

The J gene is TRBJ1-2, the V gene TRBV28; D unresolved. Trimming removed 4 bases from V and 1 base from J, with 25 bases in between. The CDR3 is made up of 19 amino acids. CDR1 is MDHEN, CDR2 SYDVKM, per germline. The CDR3: CASSSPGSAGGQNNYGYTF. The CDR3 region has the DNA TGTGCCAGCAGTTCCCCCGGTTCGGCAGGTGGGCAGAATAACTATGGCTACACCTTC.

This clone has a handful of counts. One end of the junction does not line up with germline, which may come from a read error. The chain recombines TRBV4-1 with TRBJ2-1; tentative D call: TRBD2 (5 bases). The length of the CDR3 is 15 residues. Germline loops: CDR1 MGHRA, CDR2 YSYEKL. The CDR3 DNA sequence: TGCGCCAGCAGACAAGAGCTAGCTCGGAACAATGAGCAGTTCTTC. Translating it yields CASRQELARNNEQFF.

The gene calls are TRBV29-1 and TRBJ2-7; a possible D gene is TRBD2 (5 bases). This CDR3 comprises 13 residues. Germline CDR1 and CDR2: SQVTM and ANQGSEA. Trimming took 4 bases from V and 5 from J, leaving 15 bases between them. CDR3 DNA sequence: TGCAGCGTTGGATTTGACCGGGGAAACGAGCAGTACTTC. The encoded protein is CSVGFDRGNEQYF.

The chain uses TRBV7-8 and TRBJ2-3, with TRBD1 matching over 8 bases. With V trimmed by 1 base and J by 0 bases, 6 bases remained unmatched. The length of the CDR3 is 17 residues. The V gene's germline CDR1 is SGHVS and CDR2 FQNEAQ. The CDR3 region has the DNA TGTGCCAGCAGCTTAGGTTACAGGGGGTCTAGCACAGATACGCAGTATTTT. As protein: CASSLGYRGSSTDTQYF.

The chain couples TRBV19 to TRBJ2-7, with TRBD2 matching over 10 bases. Per germline, CDR1 LNHDA and CDR2 SQIVND (reference sequence). This CDR3 is built from 21 residues. V was clipped by 3 bases and J by 4 bases; unmatched bases: 24. CDR3 residues: CASSIHRTQKLKTSGSYEQYF. In DNA form, the CDR3 reads TGTGCCAGTAGTATTCACCGAACGCAAAAATTAAAGACTAGCGGGTCTTACGAGCAGTACTTC.

This clone was counted between two and nine times. The genes are TRBV11-2 and TRBJ2-3; 8 bases align to TRBD2. This CDR3 has 14 residues. J gave up 4 bases and V 5 bases, and 5 bases lay outside the gene matches. The germline V gene has CDR1 SGHAT and CDR2 FQNNGV. In DNA, the CDR3 is TGTGCCAGCAGCGGGACTAGTTCAGCAGATACGCAGTATTTT. This gives the protein CASSGTSSADTQYF.

This sequence joins TRBV29-1 and TRBJ2-7; perhaps TRBD2 as D (5 bases). Germline lookup yields CDR1 SQVTM and CDR2 ANQGSEA. With 2 bases removed from V and 3 bases from J, the gap between germline ends came to 11 bases. This CDR3 is built from 13 residues. The CDR3 DNA sequence: TGCAGCGTTGAAAGTCCCGGGAACTACGAGCAGTACTTC. Amino acids: CSVESPGNYEQYF.

This chain uses TRBV11-2 with TRBJ2-5; no definite D call. Germline lookup yields CDR1 SGHAT and CDR2 FQNNGV. CDR3 length: 14 amino acids. V gave up 8 bases and J gave up 4 bases, with 17 bases separating them. The CDR3 sequence is CASGVGMGGETQYF. The CDR3 DNA reads TGTGCCAGCGGAGTTGGTATGGGTGGAGAGACCCAGTACTTC.

The chain recombines TRBV5-1 with TRBJ1-1; TRBD1 might be the D (5 bases). Germline CDR1 and CDR2: SGHRS and YFSETQ. Trimming stripped 5 bases from V and 4 bases from J, with 18 bases between. The CDR3 has 15 residues. The CDR3 DNA sequence: TGCGCCAGCAGAAATCGAGGGGCGGGGAGCACTGAAGCTTTCTTT. This encodes CASRNRGAGSTEAFF.

The chain joins TRBV29-1 to TRBJ2-7; TRBD2 aligns across 11 bases. The CDR3 length is 13 residues. Losses at the gene ends were 7 bases for V and 3 bases for J; bases not matched to a gene: 5. Germline CDR1 is SQVTM and CDR2 is ANQGSEA. The CDR3 sequence is CSARLAGYYEQYF. As DNA, the CDR3 is TGCAGCGCACGACTAGCGGGGTACTACGAGCAGTACTTC.

The rearrangement joins TRBV9 to TRBJ1-1, with TRBD1 matching over 8 bases. The CDR3 is 15 amino acids. Germline loops: CDR1 SGDLS, CDR2 YYNGEE. Trimming cost V 2 bases and J 2 bases; bases outside gene matches: 5. CDR3 nucleotides: TGTGCCAGCAGCGTTACCGGGACAGGAAACACTGAAGCTTTCTTT. The encoded protein is CASSVTGTGNTEAFF.